The 24 T cell receptor beta chains below all came from one sample that was sequenced in a study of shared clonotypes between healthy human individuals. Naive CD8 cells, CD45RO-negative and positively selected for CCR7, excluded terminally differentiated effector memory CD45RA+ cells. Sequencing was performed with immunoSEQ multiplex PCR; in TCRdb, only in-frame clones are kept and a portion is missing. The sample has 2 million to 2.5 million clones, more than 85% seen once. Sequencing was done on a sample of naive CD8+ T cells from PBMCs. Every receptor here comes from a man aged 18 to 30 in good health. Some clones in this sample may be carry-over from other donors' samples.

The CDR3 DNA reads as TGTGCCAGCAGCCCTCCCTCAGCGCACAATGAGCAGTTCTTC. It yields the protein CASSPPSAHNEQFF. The chain couples TRBV11-2 to TRBJ2-1; no definite D call. V lost 5 bases and J lost 5, with 13 bases in between. Germline CDR1 reads SGHAT; CDR2 reads FQNNGV. There are 14 residues in the CDR3.

This clone was detected only once. The genes are TRBV7-9 and TRBJ2-1; 10 nucleotides line up with TRBD2. The CDR3 extends over 16 amino acids. V shed 5 bases, J shed 7 bases, and the junction held 11 bases outside the gene matches. Germline CDR1 SEHNR, CDR2 FQNEAQ (reference sequence). The CDR3 nucleotides read TGTGCCAGCAGCCCTCCGGTCGGTAGCGGGAGGAATGAGCAGTTCTTC. Translation: CASSPPVGSGRNEQFF.

The V gene is TRBV7-9, the J gene TRBJ2-7, with 10 bases aligning to TRBD2. The V gene end was trimmed by 1 base and the J gene end by 2 bases; junction bases not matched to a gene: 14. This CDR3 has 19 residues. Germline lookup yields CDR1 SEHNR and CDR2 FQNEAQ (reference sequence). CDR3 sequence reads: CASSLVGSGRPFTAYEQYF. DNA for the CDR3: TGTGCCAGCAGCTTAGTCGGTAGCGGGAGGCCATTTACCGCCTACGAGCAGTACTTC. The whole variable domain, filled in from reference TRBV7-9 and TRBJ2-7, reads DTGVSQNPRHKITKRGQNVTFRCDPISEHNRLYWYRQTLGQGPEFLTYFQNEAQLEKSRLLSDRFSAERPKGSFSTLEIQRTEQGDSAMYLCASSLVGSGRPFTAYEQYFGPGTRLTVT.

This chain joins TRBV11-2 and TRBJ2-7; D perhaps matches TRBD1 (5 bases). Trimming removed 0 bases from V and 6 bases from J, with 27 bases in between. This CDR3 is built from 19 residues. Germline lookup yields CDR1 SGHAT and CDR2 FQNNGV. In DNA, the CDR3 is TGTGCCAGCAGCTTAGATCAGGGCATTACATTGGGCCTCCCCTTCGAGCAGTACTTC. It specifies CASSLDQGITLGLPFEQYF.

The chain employs TRBV4-2 and TRBJ2-7, with a tentative D call TRBD2 (6 bases). CDR3 length: 17 amino acids. Trimming shortened V by 2 bases and J by 3 bases, and 20 bases separated the two germline ends. Germline V gene lookup returns CDR1 LGHNA and CDR2 YNFKEQ. The CDR3 loop reads CASSQSSGGARGYEQYF. In DNA, the CDR3 is TGTGCCAGCAGCCAAAGTTCGGGCGGGGCACGGGGCTACGAGCAGTACTTC.

This clone was counted once. V usage is TRBV27 and J usage is TRBJ1-5, with TRBD1 identical over 7 bases. CDR3 length: 17 amino acids. The J segment lost 0 bases and the V segment lost 3 bases, leaving 8 bases of the junction unmatched. Germline loops: CDR1 MNHEY, CDR2 SMNVEV (reference sequence). The CDR3 region is CASSFIDRDGSNQPQHF. In DNA form, the CDR3 reads TGTGCCAGCAGTTTCATCGACAGGGACGGTAGCAATCAGCCCCAGCATTTT.

The genes are TRBV9 and TRBJ2-1; the D gene could be TRBD1 or TRBD2 (6 bases each). V lost 0 bases, J lost 7 bases, and 17 bases lay in between. The CDR3 is made up of 16 amino acids. Germline V gene data show CDR1 as SGDLS and CDR2 as YYNGEE. CDR3 DNA sequence: TGTGCCAGCAGCGTAGGACTCAGCGGAGGGGGGAATGAGCAGTTCTTC. It specifies CASSVGLSGGGNEQFF. Based on the CDR3 plus reference TRBV9 and TRBJ2-1, the full variable domain is DSGVTQTPKHLITATGQRVTLRCSPRSGDLSVYWYQQSLDQGLQFLIQYYNGEERAKGNILERFSAQQFPDLHSELNLSSLELGDSALYFCASSVGLSGGGNEQFFGPGTRLTVL.

The chain joins TRBV11-1 to TRBJ2-1; 11 bases fit TRBD2. Germline CDR1 SGHAT, CDR2 FQDESV (reference sequence). Germline trimming cut 1 base from V and 4 bases from J; bases unmatched to any gene: 3. This CDR3 spans 16 amino acids. CDR3 residues: CASSLVASGRYNEQFF. The CDR3 bases are TGTGCCAGCAGCTTAGTTGCTAGCGGGAGGTACAATGAGCAGTTCTTC.

The table lists this clone with a count of one. V and J are TRBV25-1 and TRBJ2-2; D ambiguous. CDR1 is MGHDK, CDR2 SYGVNS, per germline. The V and J ends lost 9 bases and 4 bases respectively, with 3 bases between them. The CDR3 length is 10 residues. CDR3 coding DNA: TGTGCCAGTTTCACCGGGGAGCTGTTTTTT. It is translated as CASFTGELFF.

V gene TRBV27 combines with J gene TRBJ1-2, with D possibly being TRBD1 (5 bases). This CDR3 comprises 16 residues. V gave up 0 bases and J gave up 2 bases, with 13 bases separating them. Germline V lookup: CDR1 MNHEY, CDR2 SMNVEV (reference sequence). CDR3 in amino acids: CASSLSNRIANYGYTF. The CDR3 region has the DNA TGTGCCAGCAGTTTATCGAACAGGATCGCCAACTATGGCTACACCTTC.

The gene calls are TRBV9 and TRBJ2-6, with 7 bases fitting TRBD2. CDR1 is SGDLS, CDR2 YYNGEE, per germline. The CDR3 has 18 residues. The J segment lost 3 bases and the V segment lost 4 bases, leaving 13 bases of the junction unmatched. CDR3 sequence (DNA): TGTGCCAGCAGCCAGAGATCGACGGGAGGTAGTGGGGCCAACGTCCTGACTTTC. It is translated as CASSQRSTGGSGANVLTF.

The DNA of the CDR3 is TGTGCCAGTAGTATCCCCCCATATGGGATTGGGGACAGACCTATGGGCACTGAAGCTTTCTTT. Translated: CASSIPPYGIGDRPMGTEAFF. The V call is TRBV19, the J call TRBJ1-1, with 7 bases matching TRBD1. CDR1 is LNHDA, CDR2 SQIVND, per germline (reference sequence). V gave up 3 bases and J gave up 4 bases; unmatched junction bases: 26. This CDR3 region has 21 residues.

The rearrangement joins TRBV4-1 to TRBJ2-7; weak D call: TRBD1 (5 bases). Germline CDR1 reads MGHRA; CDR2 reads YSYEKL. With 1 base removed from V and 6 bases from J, the gap between germline ends came to 7 bases. The CDR3 is 12 residues long. CDR3 DNA: TGCGCCAGCAGCCAAGGGGGCATCGAGCAGTACTTC. It translates to CASSQGGIEQYF.

The chain uses TRBV6-5 and TRBJ2-1; 14 bases match TRBD2. The V gene end was trimmed by 8 bases and the J gene end by 6 bases; junction bases not matched to a gene: 6. CDR1 and CDR2 (germline): MNHEY, SVGAGI. The CDR3 runs 15 residues. CDR3 DNA: TGTGCCAGCGGACCGGGACTAGCGGGAGTCAATGAGCAGTTCTTC. It codes for CASGPGLAGVNEQFF.

This clone came up once. One end of the junction is discordant with germline, which a read error may explain. V gene TRBV28 combines with J gene TRBJ1-5; 7 bases line up with TRBD1. The germline CDR1 and CDR2 sequences are MDHEN and SYDVKM. This CDR3 is 13 amino acids long. In DNA, the CDR3 is TGTGCCAGCAGTTTATGGATGGGACAGCTCCAGCATTTT. This codes for CASSLWMGQLQHF.

As for this clone: Possible read error: a much larger clone is one base away. The chain joins TRBV19 to TRBJ1-1; 7 bases map to TRBD1. The germline gives CDR1 LNHDA, CDR2 SQIVND (reference sequence). This CDR3 has 13 amino acids. Trimming took 9 bases from V and 0 from J; bases not matched to a gene: 4. The CDR3 coding sequence is TGTGCCAGCCTGACAGGGATGAACACTGAAGCTTTCTTT. This encodes CASLTGMNTEAFF.

The chain combines TRBV19 with TRBJ1-1; a possible D gene is TRBD1 (5 bases). CDR1 is LNHDA, CDR2 SQIVND, per germline (reference sequence). CDR3 length equals 13 residues. V was cut by 5 bases and J by 1 base, with 8 bases left in between. The CDR3, as DNA: TGTGCCAGTAGTGAGACAGAGAACACTGAAGCTTTCTTT. It codes for CASSETENTEAFF. Full variable domain (rest looked up from reference TRBV19 and TRBJ1-1): DGGITQSPKYLFRKEGQNVTLSCEQNLNHDAMYWYRQDPGQGLRLIYYSQIVNDFQKGDIAEGYSVSREKKESFPLTVTSAQKNPTAFYLCASSETENTEAFFGQGTRLTVV.

This chain links TRBV6-6 with TRBJ2-7; D ambiguous. The CDR3 length is 12 residues. Germline V gene sequence: CDR1 MNHNY, CDR2 SVGAGI (reference sequence). Deletions cut 5 bases from V and 7 bases from J, with 12 bases between. The CDR3 nucleotides read TGTGCCAGCAGTCCCCACCTCTGGGAGCAGTACTTC. It is translated as CASSPHLWEQYF.

V is TRBV27 and J is TRBJ1-1; D is unclear. The V and J ends lost 2 bases and 2 bases respectively, with 6 bases between them. The V gene's germline CDR1 is MNHEY and CDR2 SMNVEV (reference sequence). This CDR3 has 13 amino acids. CDR3 amino acids: CASSLIYNTEAFF. Here the CDR3 DNA reads TGTGCCAGCAGTTTAATCTACAACACTGAAGCTTTCTTT.

J is TRBJ2-3 and V is TRBV6-5; D gene ambiguous. The CDR3 is 13 residues long. With 2 bases removed from V and 2 bases from J, the gap between germline ends came to 5 bases. Germline CDR1 MNHEY, CDR2 SVGAGI. The CDR3 bases are TGTGCCAGCAGTTACGAGTTCACAGATACGCAGTATTTT. It encodes CASSYEFTDTQYF.

A word on this clone: This specimen includes other DNA sequences encoding the same CDR3. V and J are TRBV29-1 and TRBJ2-1; 11 nucleotides match TRBD2. CDR1 and CDR2 (germline): SQVTM, ANQGSEA. The CDR3 is 15 residues long. The trim removed 3 bases at V and 5 bases at J, leaving 6 bases unmatched. The DNA of the CDR3 is TGCAGCGTTGAGGGCACTAGCGGGAGCAACAATGAGCAGTTCTTC. Its translation: CSVEGTSGSNNEQFF.

This chain connects TRBV7-9 to TRBJ2-1, with TRBD2 matching 12 bases. From germline, CDR1 is SEHNR and CDR2 FQNEAQ (reference sequence). CDR3 size: 15 residues. V lost 3 bases to trimming and J lost 6 bases; unmatched junction nucleotides: 3. CDR3 nucleotide sequence: TGTGCCAGCAGCTTTGGACTAGCGGGGAGCAATGAGCAGTTCTTC. It specifies CASSFGLAGSNEQFF.

This clone was counted a single time. The V call is TRBV10-2, the J call TRBJ2-7; 7 bases match TRBD2. The CDR3 consists of 17 residues. V was clipped by 1 base and J by 3 bases; unmatched bases: 12. Germline loops: CDR1 WSHSY, CDR2 SAAADI. The CDR3, as DNA: TGCGCCAGCAGTGAGTTTCCTCCCCGGGAGGCGATCTACGAGCAGTACTTC. Its translation is CASSEFPPREAIYEQYF.

V usage is TRBV19 and J usage is TRBJ1-5; possible D gene TRBD1, 6 bases. Germline V gene data show CDR1 as LNHDA and CDR2 as SQIVND (reference sequence). V lost 1 base, J lost 0 bases, and 13 bases lay in between. The CDR3 contains 17 residues. CDR3 region: CASSIVDSDYSNQPQHF. The CDR3 nucleotides are TGTGCCAGTAGTATAGTGGACAGCGATTATAGCAATCAGCCCCAGCATTTT.